This T cell receptor (beta chain) was observed in a study of vaccination and CD4 T cells after COVID-19. CDR1 and CDR2 (germline): SEHNR, FQNEAQ (reference sequence). After removal of 5 bases from V and 1 base from J, the junction contained 6 bases not matched to a gene. The CDR3 consists of 15 residues. Treatment described: approximately 11-day PBMC culture with coronavirus spike peptide pools or control peptides (ViraFEST assay). In the case of this clonotype: Its matching antigen is unknown.

CD4+ T cells that had been cultured provided DNA sequenced with the Oncomine TCR Beta short-read assay. TCRdb itself ran the PCR reads through MiXCR, one entry per CDR3 protein. This table has around 13,000 distinct CDR3 sequences, roughly 46% appearing once. The TCR sequence derives from a human donor who had recovered from COVID-19. Sequenced material: CD4+ T cells from blood, cultured in vitro, taken before SARS-CoV-2 vaccination. The chain combines TRBV7-9 with TRBJ1-1; 8 bases are a match to TRBD1. The CDR3 loop reads CASSLQGAGNTEAFF. As DNA, the CDR3 is TGTGCCAGCAGCCTTCAGGGGGCCGGGAACACTGAAGCTTTCTTT.